The rows below give T cell receptor beta chains drawn from one sample of a study of cytomegalovirus exposure and HLA in healthy donors. TCRdb keeps only in-frame clones here, not all; method: immunoSEQ multiplex PCR. The table records roughly 150,000 clones, 65% to 70% of them present only once. Sequenced input: PBMCs. These receptors were collected from a man aged 25-40 years in good health and CMV-seropositive. The CDR3 runs from the conserved cysteine through the conserved F or W. A D gene is named only where the DNA matches it firmly. Rows may omit the clone size; those that give it use once, few, many or a size class.

V: TRBV7-3
size: .
D: .
J: TRBJ2-1
CDR3: CASSPPGGNEQFF
DNA: TGTGCCAGCAGCCCCCCCGGCGGAAATGAGCAGTTCTTC

V: TRBV5-3
size: .
D: TRBD1
J: TRBJ1-5
CDR3: CARSTTSTGTYSNQPQHF
DNA: TGTGCCAGAAGCACGACGTCGACAGGGACCTATAGCAATCAGCCCCAGCATTTT

V: TRBV5-5
size: .
D: .
J: TRBJ1-2
CDR3: CASRQVGGNYGYTF
DNA: TGTGCCAGCAGGCAGGTGGGGGGTAACTATGGCTACACCTTC

V: TRBV18
size: .
D: .
J: TRBJ1-1
CDR3: CATRAGANTEAFF
DNA: TGTGCCACCCGGGCAGGGGCGAACACTGAAGCTTTCTTT

V: TRBV28
size: .
D: .
J: TRBJ2-5
CDR3: CASSFDREETQYF
DNA: TGTGCCAGCAGTTTCGACAGAGAAGAGACCCAGTACTTC

V: TRBV6-5
size: .
D: TRBD1
J: TRBJ2-7
CDR3: CASGDGQGAQEQYF
DNA: TGTGCCAGCGGAGATGGACAGGGGGCGCAAGAGCAGTACTTC

V: TRBV5-1
size: .
D: TRBD2
J: TRBJ2-5
CDR3: CASSLAYSGSEETQYF
DNA: TGCGCCAGCAGCTTGGCCTATAGCGGGAGCGAAGAGACCCAGTACTTC

V: TRBV5-1
size: once
D: TRBD1
J: TRBJ1-6
CDR3: CASSSRTGEINSPLHF
DNA: TGCGCCAGCAGCTCGCGGACAGGGGAAATTAATTCACCCCTCCACTTT

V: TRBV28
size: .
D: TRBD1
J: TRBJ2-7
CDR3: CASSSYGTAYEQYF
DNA: TGTGCCAGCAGTTCCTACGGGACAGCCTACGAGCAGTACTTC

V: TRBV19
size: few
D: .
J: TRBJ2-7
CDR3: CASSTRTNPRDEQYF
DNA: TGTGCCAGTAGTACCAGGACAAACCCCAGGGACGAGCAGTACTTC

V: TRBV7-9
size: .
D: .
J: TRBJ1-1
CDR3: CASTSMGDTEAFF
DNA: TGTGCCAGCACCTCCATGGGAGACACTGAAGCTTTCTTT